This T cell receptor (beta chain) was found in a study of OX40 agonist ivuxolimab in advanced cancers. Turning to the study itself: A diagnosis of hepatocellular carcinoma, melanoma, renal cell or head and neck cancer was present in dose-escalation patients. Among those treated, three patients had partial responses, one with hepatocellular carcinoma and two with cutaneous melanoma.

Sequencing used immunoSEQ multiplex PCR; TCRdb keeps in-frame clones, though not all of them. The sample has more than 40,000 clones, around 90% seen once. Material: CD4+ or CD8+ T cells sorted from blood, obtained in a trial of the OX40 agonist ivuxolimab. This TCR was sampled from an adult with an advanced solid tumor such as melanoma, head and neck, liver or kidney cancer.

The CDR3 reads CASSLAGTPLREQYF. The CDR3 DNA sequence: TGTGCCAGCAGCTTAGCAGGGACCCCGCTCCGAGAGCAGTACTTC. J is TRBJ2-7 and V is TRBV11-2, with D perhaps given as TRBD1 or TRBD2 (5 bases each). This CDR3 contains 15 residues. Germline V gene sequence: CDR1 SGHAT, CDR2 FQNNGV. The V and J ends lost 1 base and 7 bases respectively, with 17 bases between them.